This T cell receptor beta chain was observed in a study of T cell changes during pregnancy in multiple sclerosis. Libraries were prepared by immunoSEQ multiplex PCR; TCRdb keeps only in-frame clonotypes and omits some of them. This sample has 90,000 or so clones, with around 93% found just once. There are 14 residues in the CDR3. Germline CDR1 is MDHEN and CDR2 is SYDVKM. The germline V and J ends were trimmed by 3 bases and 0 bases, with 8 bases remaining between them. The genes are TRBV28 and TRBJ1-1; D is unresolved. This specimen consisted of peripheral blood, obtained in the first trimester of pregnancy. This TCR was recovered from a female donor in good health, enrolled as a control in a pregnancy study. CDR3 in DNA: TGTGCCAGCAGTTTCGGGGATATGAACACTGAAGCTTTCTTT. This encodes CASSFGDMNTEAFF.